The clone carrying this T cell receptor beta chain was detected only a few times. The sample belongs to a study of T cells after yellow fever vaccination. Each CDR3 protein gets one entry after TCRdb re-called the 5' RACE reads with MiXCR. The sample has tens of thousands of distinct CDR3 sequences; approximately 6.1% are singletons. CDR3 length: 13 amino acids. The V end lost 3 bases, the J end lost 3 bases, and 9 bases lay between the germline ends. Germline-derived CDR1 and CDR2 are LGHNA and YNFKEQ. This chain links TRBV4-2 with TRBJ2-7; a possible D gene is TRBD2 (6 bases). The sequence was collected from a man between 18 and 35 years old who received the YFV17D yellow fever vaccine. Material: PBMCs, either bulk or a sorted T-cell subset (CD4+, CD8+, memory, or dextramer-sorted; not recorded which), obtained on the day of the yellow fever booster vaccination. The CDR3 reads CASSQGLDYEQYF. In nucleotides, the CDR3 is TGTGCCAGCAGCCAGGGACTGGACTACGAGCAGTACTTC.